This TCR beta chain emerged from a study of Ad26.COV2.S vaccination and SARS-CoV-2 variants (dated by TCRdb to the early 2020s). About the full investigation: Donors in the vaccine arm were drawn from COV1001, a phase I-IIa trial of Ad26.COV2.S in healthy adults that was multicentre, randomized, double-blind and placebo-controlled. Ad26.COV2.S was administered intramuscularly at 5 x 10^10 or 1 x 10^11 viral particles, either as a single shot or as two shots given 56 days apart. Sequencing of the TCRbeta repertoire served to evaluate the specificity and breadth of SARS-CoV-2-reactive T cell receptors following Ad26.COV2.S vaccination. The TCR-sequenced set comprised around 30 samples: some 20 Ad26.COV2.S vaccine recipients, 5 placebo recipients and 8 SARS-CoV-2 convalescent individuals. Trial participants were randomized into five groups of five, in which low-dose or high-dose Ad26.COV2.S was given once or twice, or placebo was given on both occasions. Investigators did not know the trial group allocation while performing experiments and assessing outcomes.

The investigation overall reported the following: Higher spike-specific TCR breadth was observed in Ad26.COV2.S recipients than in placebo recipients (P = 0.0014). The study lacked the statistical power to compare responses across vaccine doses or regimens. The authors noted that total T cell responses may have been underestimated by the TCR breadth and depth analyses. Vaccine and placebo recipients had comparable non-spike TCR breadth, which fits with the vaccine containing only spike. After vaccination, substantial breadth of spike-specific CD8+ and CD4+ T cell responses was reported.

TCRbeta CDR3 regions were sequenced with the immunoSEQ Assay. After extraction, genomic DNA underwent amplification by bias-controlled multiplex PCR, followed by high-throughput sequencing. As for the authors' bioinformatics: To quantify the absolute abundance of every unique TCRbeta CDR3 region, sequences were collapsed and filtered. T cell fraction was estimated by normalization of TCRbeta template counts to usable DNA, with usable DNA being measured through amplification of reference genes present in all nucleated cells. Repertoire TCRs were annotated as SARS-CoV-2-specific when V gene, CDR3 amino acid sequence and J gene were exactly matched to a known reactive TCR set. The reference SARS-CoV-2 TCR set came from MIRA and was filtered for enrichment in COVID-19-positive ImmuneCODE repertoires, removing public or cross-reactive TCRs. Based on the MIRA antigens, annotated TCRs were further analysed at the level of specific ORF or position within ORF. Breadth was defined as the number of annotated unique rearrangements divided by the total number of unique productive rearrangements, and depth was defined as the summed frequency of the annotated unique rearrangements. Two-sided Wilcoxon rank-sum tests were used to compare TCR breadth between groups. This immuneACCESS table, as held by TCRdb, lists in-frame sequences with V and J called but not all clones. Of the missing ones, under half trace to an unresolved V gene in checked studies; the others have no known cause. Clonal size and the V and J genes are those of that table, whereas D and trimming came from the DNA. The sample includes 510,000 or so clones, with around 88% observed a single time. Together, the top ten hold roughly 13% of the sample.

What this sample's treatment or condition label stands for: 15 to 20 received Ad26.COV2.S at low or high dose, single or two shots; roughly five received placebo; per-sample allocation not given. Repertoires of vaccine and placebo recipients were sequenced from samples collected on day 63 after the first injection. Between 29 July and 7 August 2020, Cohort 1b enrolled 20 to 30 adults aged 18-55 years at one site in Boston, USA. As a vaccine, Ad26.COV2.S was a replication-incompetent adenovirus type 26 vector that expressed a prefusion-stabilized SARS-CoV-2 spike protein derived from the original Wuhan strain. This clone showed up just once. The specificity of this receptor is unknown. No quality values exist for individual bases; no much larger clone is one base distant. For this chain, trimming is 3 bases at the V end and 6 bases at the J end, and the number of junction bases without a gene match is 11. From the cysteine through the phenylalanine, the CDR3 covers 17 amino acids. The entry retains the CDR3 DNA only, 51 bases that are in frame from base 1. CDR1 and CDR2, per the germline V gene, are MDHEN and SYDVKM.

The sequenced sample was peripheral blood, obtained in a trial of Ad26.COV2.S vaccine versus placebo. This clonotype was sampled from a person aged 18-65 years who received the Ad26.COV2.S COVID-19 vaccine or a placebo. The sequence is built from TRBV28 and TRBJ2-1, and TRBD2 aligns with 10 junction nucleotides. The DNA sequence reads TGTGCCAGCAGTTTGCCCTCGGGGCTAGCGGGAGTCAATGAGCAGTTCTTC. Translated, it reads CASSLPSGLAGVNEQFF.